Detailed here is one T cell receptor beta chain. This clonotype was counted many times. Its antigen is not yet known. No qualities accompany the bases; no much larger clone lies one base away. The entry originates in a study of low-dose radiotherapy and immunotherapy resistance in tumors (dated by TCRdb to 2022 to 2024). Background on the whole study: In Cohort 1, each fraction delivered 0.5 Gy every 2 weeks, and the prescribed total PTV dose was 6.5 Gy. For Cohort 2, the dose was 1 Gy per fraction given every two weeks, adding up to 13 Gy in total across 26 weeks. Nivolumab was administered intravenously as a 240 mg flat dose every two weeks, and ipilimumab was administered intravenously at 1 mg/kg every six weeks. Cyclophosphamide 200 mg/m2 was given intravenously every two weeks, one day before each radiation and immunotherapy administration. Starting on cycle 1 day 1, patients took 300 mg of aspirin by mouth once a day for four cycles. No randomization into treatment groups was done for the people taking part in the trial. The translational analysis covered eight patients: three from the first dose cohort and the first five from the second dose cohort.

The CDR3 measures 13 amino acids from cysteine to phenylalanine. Only CDR3 DNA remains: 39 bases, in frame from the first base. As encoded in the germline V gene (reference sequence), CDR1 is DFQATT while CDR2 is SNEGSKA. Trimming at the junction amounts to 5 bases on V and 3 bases on J, and the germline ends lie 10 bases apart. TCRdb lists the instrument as Illumina HiSeq 2500. To make first-strand cDNA, Superscript III was used along with a set of TRAV- and TRBV-specific primers so that both the TCRalpha and TCRbeta chains were covered. TCRs were amplified with Phusion for around 19 PCR cycles, with a constant-region primer paired with the adapter attached to the V primers. Amplification of the isolated mRNA was done with the MessageAmp II aRNA Amplification Kit, which involved an approximately 16-hour in vitro transcription at 37 degrees C. The Dynabeads mRNA DIRECT Purification Kit was used to isolate the mRNA for TCR sequencing. A second roughly 24-cycle Phusion PCR added indexed Illumina adapters, and products were purified with AMPure XP beads. In the paper's pipeline: Custom Perl scripts were used to pool TCR sequences that encoded the same protein, to remove out-of-frame sequences, and to calculate the abundance of each clonotype. Any TCR sequence backed by just one read was left out of the analysis. Among the metrics used to describe the repertoires were Shannon entropy, Gini index, clonality, richness, and the frequency of TCRs shared between repertoires. In-frame beta chains were kept once TCRdb had trimmed the public reads at Q25 with fastp and called clones with MiXCR. Here each entry gathers all rows of one CDR3 protein and keeps the most common genes and DNA. These V and J calls derive from TCRdb rather than the authors' analysis. The sample table holds 65,000 to 95,000 distinct CDR3 sequences, of which around 17% were seen once. The ten largest clonotypes hold approximately 1.3% of the sample.

Read against the paper, the sample's time point label means: after trial treatment. What this sample's treatment or condition label stands for: LDRT plus nivolumab, ipilimumab, low-dose cyclophosphamide and aspirin (RACIN trial). Donors were enrolled in RACIN, a single-arm phase I dose-escalation trial combining nivolumab, ipilimumab, aspirin, low-dose cyclophosphamide and low-dose radiotherapy. Patients with advanced, TIL-negative solid tumors were considered eligible. This chain joins TRBV20-1 to TRBJ2-2; no D gene is confidently identified. Source: PBMCs, taken after low-dose radiotherapy plus immunotherapy. This TCR was recovered from a male donor with prostate cancer. The bases are TGCAGTGCTCACTACATTGACACCGGGGAGCTGTTTTTT. The encoded protein is CSAHYIDTGELFF.